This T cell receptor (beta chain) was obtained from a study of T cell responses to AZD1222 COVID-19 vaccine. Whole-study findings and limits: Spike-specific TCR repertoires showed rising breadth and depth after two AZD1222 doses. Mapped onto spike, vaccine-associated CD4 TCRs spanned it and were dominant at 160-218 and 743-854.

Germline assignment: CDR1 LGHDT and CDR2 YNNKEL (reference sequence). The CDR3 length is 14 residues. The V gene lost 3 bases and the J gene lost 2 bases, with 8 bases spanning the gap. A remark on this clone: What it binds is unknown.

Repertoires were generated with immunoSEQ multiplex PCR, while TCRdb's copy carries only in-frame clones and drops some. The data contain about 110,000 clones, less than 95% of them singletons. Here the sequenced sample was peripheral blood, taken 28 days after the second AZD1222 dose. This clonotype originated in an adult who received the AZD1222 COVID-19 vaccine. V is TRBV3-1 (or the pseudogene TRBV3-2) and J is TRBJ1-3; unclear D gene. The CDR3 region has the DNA TGTGCCAGCAGCCAGACCCAGGCTGGAAACACCATATATTTT. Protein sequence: CASSQTQAGNTIYF.